This T cell receptor (beta chain) originates from a study of shared clonotypes between healthy human individuals. General study points: Generation probability values for non-shared clonotypes were lower than those for clonotypes shared by all four donors. Rarefaction exposed incomplete sorted-subset sequencing despite large depth. Clonotype sharing across a few donors was observed for around 4.8% of naive CD4 clonotypes.

Each replicate PCR on the sorted subsets used 200 to 250 ng DNA (around 31,000 T cell genomes). Generated by immunoSEQ multiplex PCR, the TCRdb table keeps only in-frame clones and is missing some. This table holds roughly 640,000 clones, about 97% found once. In the case of this clone: Its target is not known.

The trim removed 5 bases at V and 8 bases at J, leaving 16 bases unmatched. CDR1 and CDR2 from the germline V gene are SGHVS and FQNEAQ. This CDR3 spans 16 amino acids. The origin of this receptor is a woman under 40 in good health. Source material: naive CD4+ T cells sorted from blood. The subset here: CD45RA+ positively selected. This chain joins TRBV7-8 and TRBJ1-2; the match to TRBD1 covers 8 bases. CDR3 in amino acids: CASSSIGQGLSRGYTF. The DNA of the CDR3 is TGTGCCAGCAGCAGCATCGGACAGGGTCTTTCGCGGGGCTACACCTTC.